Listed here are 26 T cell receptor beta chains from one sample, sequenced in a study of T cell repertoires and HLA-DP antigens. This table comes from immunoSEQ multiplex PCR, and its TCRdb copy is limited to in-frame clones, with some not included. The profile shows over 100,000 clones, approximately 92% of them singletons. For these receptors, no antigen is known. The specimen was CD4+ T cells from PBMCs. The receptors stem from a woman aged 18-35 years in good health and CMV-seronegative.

CDR3 amino acids: CASSVDGRDIHGYTF. The CDR3 region has the DNA TGTGCCAGCAGCGTAGACGGCAGGGACATACATGGCTACACCTTC. The chain recombines TRBV9 with TRBJ1-2; maybe TRBD1 (6 bases). The CDR3 is made up of 15 amino acids. CDR1 is SGDLS and CDR2 is YYNGEE in the germline V gene. Trimming shortened V by 0 bases and J by 6 bases, and 15 bases separated the two germline ends.

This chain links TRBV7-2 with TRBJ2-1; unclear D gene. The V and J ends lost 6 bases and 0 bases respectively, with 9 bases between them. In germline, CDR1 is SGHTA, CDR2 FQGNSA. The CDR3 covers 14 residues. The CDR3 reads CASRHRDSYNEQFF. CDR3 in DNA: TGTGCCAGCAGACACAGAGACTCCTACAATGAGCAGTTCTTC.

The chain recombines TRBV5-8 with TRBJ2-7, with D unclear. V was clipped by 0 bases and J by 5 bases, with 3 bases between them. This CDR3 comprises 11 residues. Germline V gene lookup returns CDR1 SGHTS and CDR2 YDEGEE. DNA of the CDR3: TGTGCCAGCAGCTTGGATCACGAGCAGTACTTC. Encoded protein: CASSLDHEQYF. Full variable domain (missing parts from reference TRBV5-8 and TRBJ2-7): EAGVTQSPTHLIKTRGQQATLRCSPISGHTSVYWYQQALGLGLQFLLWYDEGEERNRGNFPPRFSGRQFPNYSSELNVNALELEDSALYLCASSLDHEQYFGPGTRLTVT.

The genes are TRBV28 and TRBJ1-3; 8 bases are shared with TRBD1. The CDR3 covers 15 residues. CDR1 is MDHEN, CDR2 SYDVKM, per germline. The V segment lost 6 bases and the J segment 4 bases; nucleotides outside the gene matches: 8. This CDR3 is CASSSPGTGGNTIYF. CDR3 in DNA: TGTGCCAGCAGCAGTCCCGGGACAGGAGGAAACACCATATATTTT.

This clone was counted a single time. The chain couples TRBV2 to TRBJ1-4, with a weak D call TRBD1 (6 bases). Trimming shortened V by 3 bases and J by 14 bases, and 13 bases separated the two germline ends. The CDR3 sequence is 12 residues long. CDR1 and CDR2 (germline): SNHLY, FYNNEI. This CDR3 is CASSDAGGVLFF. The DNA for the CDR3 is TGTGCCAGCAGTGATGCGGGGGGCGTCCTGTTTTTT. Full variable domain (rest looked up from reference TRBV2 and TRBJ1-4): EPEVTQTPSHQVTQMGQEVILRCVPISNHLYFYWYRQILGQKVEFLVSFYNNEISEKSEIFDDQFSVERPDGSNFTLKIRSTKLEDSAMYFCASSDAGGVLFFGSGTQLSVL.

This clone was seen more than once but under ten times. CDR3 region: CASSPGQNEEPQHF. The CDR3 DNA reads as TGTGCCAGCAGTCCGGGACAGAATGAGGAGCCCCAGCATTTT. The chain couples TRBV2 to TRBJ1-5; 7 nucleotides line up with TRBD1. The CDR3 totals 14 residues. V lost 5 bases, J lost 8 bases, and 9 bases stayed unmatched. Germline V CDR1 and CDR2: SNHLY, FYNNEI.

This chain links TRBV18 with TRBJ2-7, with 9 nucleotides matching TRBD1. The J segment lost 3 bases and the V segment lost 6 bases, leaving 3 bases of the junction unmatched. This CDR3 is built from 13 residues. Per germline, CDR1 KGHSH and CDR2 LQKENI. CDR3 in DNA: TGTGCCAGCTCTGTGGGACAGGGCTACGAGCAGTACTTC. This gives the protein CASSVGQGYEQYF.

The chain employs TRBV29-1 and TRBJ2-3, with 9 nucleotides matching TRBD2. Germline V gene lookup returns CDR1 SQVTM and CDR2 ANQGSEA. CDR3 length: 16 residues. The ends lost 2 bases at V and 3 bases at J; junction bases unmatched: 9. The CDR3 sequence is CSVESLAGRATDTQYF. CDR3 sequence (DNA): TGCAGCGTTGAATCCCTAGCGGGAAGGGCTACAGATACGCAGTATTTT.

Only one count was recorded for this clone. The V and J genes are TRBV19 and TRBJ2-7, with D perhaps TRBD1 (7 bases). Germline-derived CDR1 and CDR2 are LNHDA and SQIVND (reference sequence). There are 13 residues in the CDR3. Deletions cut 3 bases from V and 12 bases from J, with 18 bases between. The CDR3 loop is CASSMRQGGVLYV. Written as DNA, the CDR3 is TGTGCCAGTAGTATGAGACAGGGCGGGGTACTGTACGTC.

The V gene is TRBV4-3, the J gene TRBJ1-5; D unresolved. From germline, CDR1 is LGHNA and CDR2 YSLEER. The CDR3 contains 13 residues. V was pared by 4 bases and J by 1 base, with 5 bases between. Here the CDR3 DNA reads TGCGCCAGCAGCCTGGACAGCAATCAGCCCCAGCATTTT. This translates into CASSLDSNQPQHF.

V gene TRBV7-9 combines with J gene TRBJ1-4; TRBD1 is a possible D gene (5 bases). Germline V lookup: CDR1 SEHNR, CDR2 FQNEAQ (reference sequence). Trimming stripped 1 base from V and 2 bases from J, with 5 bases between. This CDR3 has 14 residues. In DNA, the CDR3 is TGTGCCAGCAGCTTAGGGGGGACTAATGAAAAACTGTTTTTT. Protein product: CASSLGGTNEKLFF.

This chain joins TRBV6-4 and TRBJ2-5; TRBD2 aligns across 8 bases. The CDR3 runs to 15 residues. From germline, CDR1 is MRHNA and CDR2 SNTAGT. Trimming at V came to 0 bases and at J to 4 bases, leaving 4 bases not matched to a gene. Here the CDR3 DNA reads TGTGCCAGCAGTGACTCGAGGACTAGCCGAGAGACCCAGTACTTC. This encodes CASSDSRTSRETQYF.

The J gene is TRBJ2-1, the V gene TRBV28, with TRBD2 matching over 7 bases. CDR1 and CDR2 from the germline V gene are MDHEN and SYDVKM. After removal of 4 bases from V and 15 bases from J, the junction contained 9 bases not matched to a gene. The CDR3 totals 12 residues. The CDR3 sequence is CASSSGTTRLFF. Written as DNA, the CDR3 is TGTGCCAGCAGTTCCGGGACTACTAGGCTGTTCTTC.

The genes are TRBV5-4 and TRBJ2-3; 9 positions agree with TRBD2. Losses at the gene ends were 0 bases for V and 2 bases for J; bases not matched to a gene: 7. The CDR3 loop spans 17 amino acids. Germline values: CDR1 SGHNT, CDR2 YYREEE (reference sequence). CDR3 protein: CASSLGGASGATDTQYF. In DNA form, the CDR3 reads TGTGCCAGCAGCTTGGGCGGGGCTAGCGGGGCCACAGATACGCAGTATTTT. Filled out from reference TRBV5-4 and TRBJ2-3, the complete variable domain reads ETGVTQSPTHLIKTRGQQVTLRCSSQSGHNTVSWYQQALGQGPQFIFQYYREEENGRGNFPPRFSGLQFPNYSSELNVNALELDDSALYLCASSLGGASGATDTQYFGPGTRLTVL.

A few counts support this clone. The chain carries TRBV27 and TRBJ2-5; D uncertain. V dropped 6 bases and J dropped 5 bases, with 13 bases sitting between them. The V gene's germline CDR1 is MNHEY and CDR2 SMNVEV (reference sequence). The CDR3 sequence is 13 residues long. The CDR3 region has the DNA TGTGCCAGCAGCCCCCTGCAAGCGGAGACCCAGTACTTC. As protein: CASSPLQAETQYF.

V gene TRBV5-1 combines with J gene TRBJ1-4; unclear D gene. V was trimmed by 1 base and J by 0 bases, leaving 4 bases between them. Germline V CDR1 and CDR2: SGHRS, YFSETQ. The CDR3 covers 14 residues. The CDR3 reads CASSLTPTNEKLFF. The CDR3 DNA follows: TGCGCCAGCAGCTTGACTCCAACTAATGAAAAACTGTTTTTT.

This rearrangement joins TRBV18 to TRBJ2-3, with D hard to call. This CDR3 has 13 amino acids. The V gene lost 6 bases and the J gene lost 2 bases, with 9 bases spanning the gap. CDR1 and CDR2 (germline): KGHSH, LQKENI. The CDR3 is CASSLIITDTQYF. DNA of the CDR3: TGTGCCAGCTCCCTAATAATCACAGATACGCAGTATTTT.

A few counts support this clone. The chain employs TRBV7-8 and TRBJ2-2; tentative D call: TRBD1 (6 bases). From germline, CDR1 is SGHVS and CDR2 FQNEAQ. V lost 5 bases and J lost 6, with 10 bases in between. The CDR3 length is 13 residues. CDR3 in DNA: TGTGCCAGCAGCCCTGACAGGTCCGGGGAGCTGTTTTTT. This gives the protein CASSPDRSGELFF.

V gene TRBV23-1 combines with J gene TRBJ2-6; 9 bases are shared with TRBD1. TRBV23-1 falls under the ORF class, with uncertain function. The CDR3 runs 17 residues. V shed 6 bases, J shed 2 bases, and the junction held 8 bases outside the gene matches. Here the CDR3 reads CASSLGTGHPGANVLTF. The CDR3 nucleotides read TGCGCCAGCAGCCTTGGGACAGGGCATCCTGGGGCCAACGTCCTGACTTTC.

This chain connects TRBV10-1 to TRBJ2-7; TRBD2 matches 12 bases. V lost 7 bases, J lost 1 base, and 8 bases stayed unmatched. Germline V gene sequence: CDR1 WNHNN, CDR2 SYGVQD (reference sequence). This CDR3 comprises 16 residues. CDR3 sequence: CASTCWTSGESYEQYV. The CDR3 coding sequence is TGCGCCAGCACCTGCTGGACTAGCGGGGAATCCTACGAGCAGTACGTC.

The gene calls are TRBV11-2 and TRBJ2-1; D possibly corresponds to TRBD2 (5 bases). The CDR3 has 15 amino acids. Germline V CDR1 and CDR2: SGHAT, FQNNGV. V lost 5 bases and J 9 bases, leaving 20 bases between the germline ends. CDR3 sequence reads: CASSLTRLQTGEQFF. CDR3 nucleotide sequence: TGTGCCAGCAGCCTAACCCGACTACAAACTGGTGAGCAGTTCTTC. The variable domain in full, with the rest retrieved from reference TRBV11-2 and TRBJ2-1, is EAGVAQSPRYKIIEKRQSVAFWCNPISGHATLYWYQQILGQGPKLLIQFQNNGVVDDSQLPKDRFSAERLKGVDSTLKIQPAKLEDSAVYLCASSLTRLQTGEQFFGPGTRLTVL.

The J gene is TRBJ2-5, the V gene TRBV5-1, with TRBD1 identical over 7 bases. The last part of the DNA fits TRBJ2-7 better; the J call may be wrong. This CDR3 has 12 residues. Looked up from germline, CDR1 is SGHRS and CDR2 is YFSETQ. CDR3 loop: CASSQTGNEQYF. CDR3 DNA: TGCGCCAGCAGCCAGACAGGGAACGAGCAGTACTTC.

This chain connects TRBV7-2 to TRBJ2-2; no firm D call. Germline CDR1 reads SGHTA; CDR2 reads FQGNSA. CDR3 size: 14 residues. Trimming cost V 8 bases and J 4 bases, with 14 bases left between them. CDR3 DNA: TGTGCCAGCTTGACCCCACCGGTCACCGGGGAGCTGTTTTTT. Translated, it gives CASLTPPVTGELFF. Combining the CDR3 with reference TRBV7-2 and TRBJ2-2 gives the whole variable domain GAGVSQSPSNKVTEKGKDVELRCDPISGHTALYWYRQSLGQGLEFLIYFQGNSAPDKSGLPSDRFSAERTGGSVSTLTIQRTQQEDSAVYLCASLTPPVTGELFFGEGSRLTVL.

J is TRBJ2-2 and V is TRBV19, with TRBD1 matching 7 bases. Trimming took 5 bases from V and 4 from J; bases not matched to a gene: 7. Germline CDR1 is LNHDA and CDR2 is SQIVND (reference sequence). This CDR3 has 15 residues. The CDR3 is CASSVGGRGTGELFF. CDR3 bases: TGTGCCAGTAGTGTAGGGGGCAGAGGCACCGGGGAGCTGTTTTTT.

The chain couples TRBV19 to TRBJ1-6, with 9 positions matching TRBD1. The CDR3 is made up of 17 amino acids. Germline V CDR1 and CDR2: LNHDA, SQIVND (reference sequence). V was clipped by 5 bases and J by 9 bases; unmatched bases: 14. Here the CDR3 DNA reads TGTGCCAGTAGTCCGTTACCCTCCGGGACAGGGCTTTCACCCCTCCACTTT. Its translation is CASSPLPSGTGLSPLHF. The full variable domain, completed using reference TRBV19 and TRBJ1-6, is DGGITQSPKYLFRKEGQNVTLSCEQNLNHDAMYWYRQDPGQGLRLIYYSQIVNDFQKGDIAEGYSVSREKKESFPLTVTSAQKNPTAFYLCASSPLPSGTGLSPLHFGNGTRLTVT.

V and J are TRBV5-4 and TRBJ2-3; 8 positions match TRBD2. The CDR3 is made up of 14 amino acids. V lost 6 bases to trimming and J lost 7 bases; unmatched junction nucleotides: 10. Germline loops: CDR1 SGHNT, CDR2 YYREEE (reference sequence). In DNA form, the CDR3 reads TGTGCCAGCAAAACGGGGGGGCCGTCTCATACGCAGTATTTT. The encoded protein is CASKTGGPSHTQYF.